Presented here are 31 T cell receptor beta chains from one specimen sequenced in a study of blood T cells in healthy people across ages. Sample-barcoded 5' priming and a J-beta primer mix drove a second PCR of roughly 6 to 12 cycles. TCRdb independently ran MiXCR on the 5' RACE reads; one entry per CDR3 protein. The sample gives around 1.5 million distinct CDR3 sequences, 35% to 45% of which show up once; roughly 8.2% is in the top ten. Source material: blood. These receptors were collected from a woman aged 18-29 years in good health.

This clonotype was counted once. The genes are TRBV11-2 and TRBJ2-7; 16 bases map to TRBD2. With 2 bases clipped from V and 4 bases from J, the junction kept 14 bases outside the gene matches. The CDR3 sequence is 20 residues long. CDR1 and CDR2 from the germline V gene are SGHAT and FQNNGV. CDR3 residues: CASSLPVDGTSGRARYEQYF. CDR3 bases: TGTGCCAGCAGCTTACCCGTTGATGGGACTAGCGGGAGGGCCAGGTACGAGCAGTACTTC.

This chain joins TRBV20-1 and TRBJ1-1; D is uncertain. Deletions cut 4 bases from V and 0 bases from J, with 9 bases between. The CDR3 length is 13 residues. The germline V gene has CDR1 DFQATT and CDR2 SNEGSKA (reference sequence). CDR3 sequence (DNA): TGCAGTGCTACCCGGACCTTGAACACTGAAGCTTTCTTT. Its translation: CSATRTLNTEAFF.

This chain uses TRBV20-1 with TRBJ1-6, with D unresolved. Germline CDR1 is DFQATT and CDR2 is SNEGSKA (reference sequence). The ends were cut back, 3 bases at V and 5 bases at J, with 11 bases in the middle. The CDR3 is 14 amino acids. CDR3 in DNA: TGCAGTGCTAGTGTCGGTTCAGATAATTCACCCCTCCACTTT. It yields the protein CSASVGSDNSPLHF.

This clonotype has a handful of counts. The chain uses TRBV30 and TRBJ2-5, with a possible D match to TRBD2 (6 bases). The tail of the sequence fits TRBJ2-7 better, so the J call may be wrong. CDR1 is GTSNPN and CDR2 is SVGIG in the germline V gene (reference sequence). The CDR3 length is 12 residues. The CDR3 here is CAWSLRRAEQYF. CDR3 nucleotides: TGTGCCTGGAGTCTTCGGAGGGCCGAGCAGTACTTC.

CDR3 sequence reads: CASSQDYEGAREQYF. The CDR3 DNA reads TGTGCCAGCAGCCAAGATTATGAGGGGGCGCGAGAGCAGTACTTC. The rearrangement links TRBV3-1 to TRBJ2-7, with 7 bases lining up with TRBD1. This CDR3 comprises 15 residues. Germline loops: CDR1 LGHDT, CDR2 YNNKEL (reference sequence). The V and J ends lost 0 bases and 7 bases, in that order; junction bases with no gene match: 9.

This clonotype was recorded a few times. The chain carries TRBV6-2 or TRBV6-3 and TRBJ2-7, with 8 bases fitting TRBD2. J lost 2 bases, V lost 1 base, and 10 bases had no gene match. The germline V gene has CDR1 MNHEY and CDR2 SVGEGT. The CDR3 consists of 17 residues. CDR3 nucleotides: TGTGCCAGCAGTTACTACACGGGGGTAGCGGGACCCTACGAGCAGTACTTC. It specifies CASSYYTGVAGPYEQYF.

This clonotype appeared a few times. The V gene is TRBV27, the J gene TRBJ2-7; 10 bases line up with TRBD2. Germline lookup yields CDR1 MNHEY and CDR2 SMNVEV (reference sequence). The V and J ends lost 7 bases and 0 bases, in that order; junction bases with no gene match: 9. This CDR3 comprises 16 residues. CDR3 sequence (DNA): TGTGCCAGCATTTCTCTAAGCGGGGGGGACTCCTACGAGCAGTACTTC. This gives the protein CASISLSGGDSYEQYF.

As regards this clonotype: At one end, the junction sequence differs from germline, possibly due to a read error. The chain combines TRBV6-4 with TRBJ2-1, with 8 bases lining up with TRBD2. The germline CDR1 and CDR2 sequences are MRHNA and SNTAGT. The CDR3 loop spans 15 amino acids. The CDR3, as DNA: TGTGCCCGCAGTGAAGCCGGGGGGGCCCGGAATGAGCAGTTCTTC. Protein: CARSEAGGARNEQFF.

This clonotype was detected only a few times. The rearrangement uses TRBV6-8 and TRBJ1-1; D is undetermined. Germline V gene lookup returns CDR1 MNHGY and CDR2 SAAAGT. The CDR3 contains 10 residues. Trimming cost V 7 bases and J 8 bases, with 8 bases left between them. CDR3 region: CASNKTEAFF. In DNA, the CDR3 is TGTGCCAGCAATAAAACCGAAGCTTTCTTT.

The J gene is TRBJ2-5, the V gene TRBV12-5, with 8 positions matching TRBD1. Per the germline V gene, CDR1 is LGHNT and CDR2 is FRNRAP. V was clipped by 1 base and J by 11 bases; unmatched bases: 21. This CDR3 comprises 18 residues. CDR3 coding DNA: TGTGCTAGTGGTTTGGAGATCGGGACGACAGGGGCTAAAAATGAGCAGTACTTC. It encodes CASGLEIGTTGAKNEQYF.

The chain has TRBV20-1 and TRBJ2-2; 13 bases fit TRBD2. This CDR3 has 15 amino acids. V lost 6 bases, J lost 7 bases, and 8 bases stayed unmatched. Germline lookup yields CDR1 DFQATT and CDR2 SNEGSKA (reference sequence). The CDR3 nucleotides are TGCAGTGCAAAGACTAGCGGGGGGCGTAACGGGGAGCTGTTTTTT. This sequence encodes CSAKTSGGRNGELFF.

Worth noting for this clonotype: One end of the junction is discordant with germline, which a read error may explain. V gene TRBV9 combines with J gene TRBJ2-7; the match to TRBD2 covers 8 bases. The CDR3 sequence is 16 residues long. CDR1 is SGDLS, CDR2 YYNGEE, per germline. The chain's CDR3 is CASSVVSSGPPYEQYF. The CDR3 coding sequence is TGTGCCAGCAGTGTAGTGTCTAGCGGGCCCCCTTACGAGCAGTACTTC.

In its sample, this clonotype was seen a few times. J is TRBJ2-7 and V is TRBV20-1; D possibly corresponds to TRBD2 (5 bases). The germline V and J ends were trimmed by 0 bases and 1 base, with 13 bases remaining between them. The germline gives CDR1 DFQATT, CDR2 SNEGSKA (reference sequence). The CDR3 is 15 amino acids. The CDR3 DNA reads TGCAGTGCTAGAGATGAACTAGAGCGGTCCTACGAGCAGTACTTC. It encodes CSARDELERSYEQYF.

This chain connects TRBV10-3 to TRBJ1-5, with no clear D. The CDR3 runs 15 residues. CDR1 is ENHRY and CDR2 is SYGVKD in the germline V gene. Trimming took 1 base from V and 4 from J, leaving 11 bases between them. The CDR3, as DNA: TGTGCCATCAGTGAGTTGGGTCAGAGTAATCAGCCCCAGCATTTT. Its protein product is CAISELGQSNQPQHF.

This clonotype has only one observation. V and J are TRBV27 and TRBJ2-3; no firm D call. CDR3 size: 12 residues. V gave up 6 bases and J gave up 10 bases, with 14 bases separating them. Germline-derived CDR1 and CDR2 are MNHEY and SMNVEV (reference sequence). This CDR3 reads CASRDPVSAQYF. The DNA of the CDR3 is TGTGCCAGCAGGGACCCTGTTTCTGCGCAGTATTTT.

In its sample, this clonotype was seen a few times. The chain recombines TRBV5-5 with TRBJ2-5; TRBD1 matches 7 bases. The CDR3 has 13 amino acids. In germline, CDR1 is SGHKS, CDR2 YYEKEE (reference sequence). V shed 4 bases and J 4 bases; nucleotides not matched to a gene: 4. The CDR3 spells CASSTRQGETQYF. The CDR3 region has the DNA TGTGCCAGCAGCACACGACAGGGAGAGACCCAGTACTTC.

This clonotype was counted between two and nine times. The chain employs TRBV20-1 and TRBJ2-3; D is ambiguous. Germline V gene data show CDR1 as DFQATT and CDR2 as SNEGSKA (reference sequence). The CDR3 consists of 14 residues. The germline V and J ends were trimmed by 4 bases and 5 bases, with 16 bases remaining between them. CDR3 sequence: CSANSPSRVDTQYF. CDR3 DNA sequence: TGCAGTGCTAACTCCCCCTCTCGAGTAGATACGCAGTATTTT.

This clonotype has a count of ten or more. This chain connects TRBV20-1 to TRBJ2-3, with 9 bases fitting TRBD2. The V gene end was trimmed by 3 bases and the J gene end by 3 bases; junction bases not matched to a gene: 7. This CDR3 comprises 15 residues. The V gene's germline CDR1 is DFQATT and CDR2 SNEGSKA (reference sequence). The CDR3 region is CSASFSGGLTDTQYF. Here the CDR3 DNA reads TGCAGTGCTAGCTTTAGCGGGGGTCTGACAGATACGCAGTATTTT.

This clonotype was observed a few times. The chain's CDR3 is CAISESTWLAGKTYNEQFF. The CDR3 DNA follows: TGTGCCATCAGTGAGTCGACCTGGCTAGCGGGGAAAACCTACAATGAGCAGTTCTTC. The rearrangement links TRBV10-3 to TRBJ2-1; 9 bases fit TRBD2. With V trimmed by 0 bases and J by 2 bases, 11 bases remained unmatched. CDR3 length equals 19 residues. Germline CDR1 ENHRY, CDR2 SYGVKD.

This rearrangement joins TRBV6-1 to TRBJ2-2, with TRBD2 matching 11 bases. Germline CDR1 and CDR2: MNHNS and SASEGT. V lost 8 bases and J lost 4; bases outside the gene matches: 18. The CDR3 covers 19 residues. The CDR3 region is CASRLRASGGTKGTGELFF. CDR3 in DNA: TGTGCCAGCCGACTAAGAGCTAGCGGGGGGACTAAGGGCACCGGGGAGCTGTTTTTT.

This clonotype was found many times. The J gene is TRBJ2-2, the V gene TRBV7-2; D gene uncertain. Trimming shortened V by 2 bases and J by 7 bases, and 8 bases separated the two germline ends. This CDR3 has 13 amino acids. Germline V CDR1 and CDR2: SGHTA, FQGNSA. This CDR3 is CASSLPPGGELFF. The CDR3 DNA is TGTGCCAGCAGCTTACCCCCAGGCGGGGAGCTGTTTTTT.

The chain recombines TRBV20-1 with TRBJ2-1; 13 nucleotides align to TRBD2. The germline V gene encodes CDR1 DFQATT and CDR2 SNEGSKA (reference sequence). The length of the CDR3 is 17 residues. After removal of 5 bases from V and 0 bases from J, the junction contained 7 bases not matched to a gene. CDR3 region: CSALTSGGPSSYNEQFF. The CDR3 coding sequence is TGCAGTGCTCTGACTAGCGGGGGGCCTAGCTCCTACAATGAGCAGTTCTTC.

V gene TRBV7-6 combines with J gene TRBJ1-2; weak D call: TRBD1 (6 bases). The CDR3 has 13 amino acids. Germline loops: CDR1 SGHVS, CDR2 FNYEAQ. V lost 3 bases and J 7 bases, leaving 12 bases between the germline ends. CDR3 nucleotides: TGTGCCAGCAGCTTCCAGGGGTTTCGTGGCTACACCTTC. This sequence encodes CASSFQGFRGYTF. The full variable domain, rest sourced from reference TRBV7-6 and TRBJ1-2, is GAGVSQSPRYKVTKRGQDVALRCDPISGHVSLYWYRQALGQGPEFLTYFNYEAQQDKSGLPNDRFSAERPEGSISTLTIQRTEQRDSAMYRCASSFQGFRGYTFGSGTRLTVV.

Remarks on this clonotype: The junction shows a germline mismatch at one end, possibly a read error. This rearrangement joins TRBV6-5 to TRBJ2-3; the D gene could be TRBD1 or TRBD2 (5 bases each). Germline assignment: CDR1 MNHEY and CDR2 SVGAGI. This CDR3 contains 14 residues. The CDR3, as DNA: TGTACCAGCAGCCGCAGGGACCCCACAGATACGCAGTATTTT. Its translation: CTSSRRDPTDTQYF.

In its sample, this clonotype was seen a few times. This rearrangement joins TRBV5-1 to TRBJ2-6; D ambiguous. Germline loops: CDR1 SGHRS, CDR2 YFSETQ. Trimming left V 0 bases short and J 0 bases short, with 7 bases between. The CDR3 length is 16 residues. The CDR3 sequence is CASSLGSNSGANVLTF. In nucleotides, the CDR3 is TGCGCCAGCAGCTTGGGGTCTAACTCTGGGGCCAACGTCCTGACTTTC.

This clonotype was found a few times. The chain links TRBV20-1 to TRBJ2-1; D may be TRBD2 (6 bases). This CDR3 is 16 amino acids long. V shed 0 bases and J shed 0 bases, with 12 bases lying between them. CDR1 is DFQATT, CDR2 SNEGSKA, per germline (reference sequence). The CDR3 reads CSARDLAGSSYNEQFF. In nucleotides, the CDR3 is TGCAGTGCTAGAGATCTGGCGGGAAGCTCCTACAATGAGCAGTTCTTC.

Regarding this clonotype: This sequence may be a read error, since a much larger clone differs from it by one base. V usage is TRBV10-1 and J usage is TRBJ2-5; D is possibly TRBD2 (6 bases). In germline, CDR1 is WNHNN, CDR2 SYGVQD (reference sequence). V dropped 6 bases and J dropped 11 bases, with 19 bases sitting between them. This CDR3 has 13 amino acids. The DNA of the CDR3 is TGCGCCAGCAGCCCCCAATGGGGAGGTGAGCAGTACTTC. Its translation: CASSPQWGGEQYF.

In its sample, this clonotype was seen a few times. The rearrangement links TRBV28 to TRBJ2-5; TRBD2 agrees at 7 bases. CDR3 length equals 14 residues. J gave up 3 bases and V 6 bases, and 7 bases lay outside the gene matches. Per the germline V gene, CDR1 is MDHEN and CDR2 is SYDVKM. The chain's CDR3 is CASSPWGGKETQYF. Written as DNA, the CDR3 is TGTGCCAGCAGCCCCTGGGGGGGAAAAGAGACCCAGTACTTC.

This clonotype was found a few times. The CDR3 spells CASSPRTSGGTMYRTDTQYF. CDR3 in DNA: TGTGCCAGCAGCCCACGGACTAGCGGGGGGACAATGTACCGCACAGATACGCAGTATTTT. This chain links TRBV7-2 with TRBJ2-3; TRBD2 agrees at 14 bases. The J segment lost 1 base and the V segment lost 5 bases, leaving 14 bases of the junction unmatched. Germline lookup yields CDR1 SGHTA and CDR2 FQGNSA. This CDR3 has 20 residues.

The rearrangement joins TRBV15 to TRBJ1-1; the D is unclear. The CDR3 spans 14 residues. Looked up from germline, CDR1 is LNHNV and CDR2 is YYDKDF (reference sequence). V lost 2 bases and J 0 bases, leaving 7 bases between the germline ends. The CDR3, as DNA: TGTGCCACCAGCAGACCGACGCTGAACACTGAAGCTTTCTTT. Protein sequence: CATSRPTLNTEAFF.

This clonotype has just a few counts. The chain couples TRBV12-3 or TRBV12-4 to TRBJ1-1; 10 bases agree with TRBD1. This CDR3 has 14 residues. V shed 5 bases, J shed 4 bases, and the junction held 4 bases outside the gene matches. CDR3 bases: TGTGCCAGCAGTACCGGGACAGGGGTCACTGAAGCTTTCTTT. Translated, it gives CASSTGTGVTEAFF.